This T cell receptor beta chain was captured by sequencing in a study of cytomegalovirus exposure and HLA in healthy donors. Study conclusions and caveats: Analysis was carried out at a later point, and it linked a missense DCLRE1C variant to TCR beta V- and J-gene trimming.

This clone was observed a single time. What it binds is not known. The V and J ends lost 3 bases and 0 bases respectively, with 11 bases between them. The V gene's germline CDR1 is SNHLY and CDR2 FYNNEI. CDR3 length: 15 residues. The PCR used 60 Vbeta and 13 Jbeta primers. Clones were sequenced by immunoSEQ multiplex PCR, and TCRdb holds only the in-frame ones, with some missing. The repertoire consists of about 200,000 clones, with around 80% occurring once and the leading ten covering about 1.7%. This TCR derives from a woman between 18 and 30 years old in good health and CMV-seronegative. Material: PBMCs. The rearrangement links TRBV2 to TRBJ1-2; D may be TRBD1 (6 bases). CDR3 sequence reads: CASSEGAVPNYGYTF. CDR3 nucleotide sequence: TGTGCCAGCAGTGAGGGGGCGGTCCCTAACTATGGCTACACCTTC.